Listed here are 18 T cell receptor beta chains from one sample, sequenced in a study of PD-L1 blockade in urothelial cancer. TCRdb keeps only in-frame clones here, not all; method: immunoSEQ multiplex PCR. The data show fewer than 65,000 clones, 70% to 90% seen once. The sample's time point: pretreatment peripheral blood. The input for sequencing was PBMCs, taken around atezolizumab (anti-PD-L1) treatment. These receptors originate from a woman aged 55-69 years with urothelial cancer.

This chain links TRBV7-9 with TRBJ1-2; unclear D gene. Germline CDR1 reads SEHNR; CDR2 reads FQNEAQ (reference sequence). The CDR3 sequence is 13 residues long. Trimming took off 1 base at V and 7 bases at J, with 10 bases between the two ends. In DNA form, the CDR3 reads TGTGCCAGCAGCTTAGACCGGTACTCTGGCTACACCTTC. Amino acid sequence: CASSLDRYSGYTF.

The rearrangement joins TRBV7-6 to TRBJ2-5, with 10 bases aligning to TRBD2. The CDR3 spans 17 residues. V was pared by 0 bases and J by 2 bases, with 6 bases of the junction left unmatched. Germline lookup yields CDR1 SGHVS and CDR2 FNYEAQ. This CDR3 reads CASSLAPVAGGQETQYF. The CDR3 bases are TGTGCCAGCAGCTTAGCACCAGTAGCGGGGGGACAAGAGACCCAGTACTTC.

This sequence joins TRBV14 and TRBJ2-3, with TRBD2 identical over 9 bases. Germline V gives CDR1 SGHDN, CDR2 FVKESK. V lost 6 bases to trimming and J lost 8 bases; unmatched junction nucleotides: 9. The CDR3 runs 14 residues. CDR3 loop: CASSSGGGAATQYF. The CDR3 DNA sequence: TGTGCCAGCAGTTCTGGCGGGGGGGCTGCTACGCAGTATTTT.

The chain joins TRBV15 to TRBJ2-3, with 9 bases identical to TRBD2. V shed 0 bases, J shed 3 bases, and the junction held 19 bases outside the gene matches. Germline V gene data show CDR1 as LNHNV and CDR2 as YYDKDF (reference sequence). This CDR3 region has 21 residues. CDR3 protein: CATSRDLMTSGNVGGTDTQYF. The CDR3, as DNA: TGTGCCACCAGCAGAGATCTTATGACTAGCGGAAACGTTGGTGGGACAGATACGCAGTATTTT.

The chain links TRBV11-1 to TRBJ1-1, with TRBD1 as a possible D gene (6 bases). The V end was cut by 5 bases, the J end by 2 bases, with 12 bases between. This CDR3 region has 14 residues. CDR1 is SGHAT and CDR2 is FQDESV in the germline V gene (reference sequence). The CDR3 nucleotides read TGTGCCAGCAGCCGGGGACACCTCAACACTGAAGCTTTCTTT. The encoded protein is CASSRGHLNTEAFF.

This clone was counted ten times or more. This chain links TRBV5-4 with TRBJ1-6, with D perhaps matching TRBD1 (5 bases). The CDR3 loop spans 15 amino acids. CDR1 is SGHNT, CDR2 YYREEE, per germline (reference sequence). V lost 4 bases to trimming and J lost 3 bases, with 11 bases between them. The CDR3 loop is CASSGQGGYNSPLHF. CDR3 nucleotide sequence: TGTGCCAGCAGCGGGCAGGGCGGCTATAATTCACCCCTCCACTTT.

The chain recombines TRBV5-6 with TRBJ1-1, with 8 nucleotides matching TRBD1. Germline V gene sequence: CDR1 SGHDT, CDR2 YYEEEE. The CDR3 has 15 amino acids. V lost 3 bases to trimming and J lost 10 bases; unmatched junction nucleotides: 14. As DNA, the CDR3 is TGTGCCAGCAGCTCCCGGACAGGGCGGACTCGAGGAGCTTTCTTT. Translating it yields CASSSRTGRTRGAFF.

This clone has a handful of counts. The rearrangement uses TRBV6-5 and TRBJ2-7; 9 bases are a match to TRBD1. CDR1 is MNHEY, CDR2 SVGAGI, per germline. With V trimmed by 6 bases and J by 2 bases, 5 bases remained unmatched. This CDR3 spans 14 amino acids. CDR3 in DNA: TGTGCCAGCAGACCCGGGACAGGGACCTACGAGCAGTACTTC. This codes for CASRPGTGTYEQYF.

The J gene is TRBJ2-5, the V gene TRBV20-1; a weak D match, TRBD2 (6 bases). Trimming pared 3 bases from V and 4 bases from J, leaving 6 bases between. The CDR3 sequence is 11 residues long. Germline-derived CDR1 and CDR2 are DFQATT and SNEGSKA (reference sequence). This CDR3 is CSASGGETQYF. In nucleotides, the CDR3 is TGCAGTGCTAGCGGGGGAGAGACCCAGTACTTC.

The table lists this clone with a count of one. The rearrangement joins TRBV19 to TRBJ1-5; D not resolved. This CDR3 is 13 amino acids long. Trimming took off 3 bases at V and 5 bases at J, with 8 bases between the two ends. CDR1 is LNHDA and CDR2 is SQIVND in the germline V gene (reference sequence). The CDR3 sequence is CASSMGGHQPQHF. The CDR3 bases are TGTGCCAGTAGTATGGGAGGGCATCAGCCCCAGCATTTT.

The J gene is TRBJ2-1, the V gene TRBV18, with 11 nucleotides matching TRBD2. The ends lost 6 bases at V and 7 bases at J; junction bases unmatched: 5. Germline values: CDR1 KGHSH, CDR2 LQKENI. The CDR3 is made up of 14 amino acids. The CDR3 protein is CASSPGLAVNEQFF. CDR3 in DNA: TGTGCCAGCTCTCCGGGACTAGCGGTAAATGAGCAGTTCTTC.

The V and J genes are TRBV10-3 and TRBJ2-7, with TRBD2 matching over 11 bases. The length of the CDR3 is 14 residues. Per germline, CDR1 ENHRY and CDR2 SYGVKD. Losses at the gene ends were 6 bases for V and 2 bases for J; bases not matched to a gene: 3. The CDR3 DNA reads as TGTGCCATCAGCGGGACTAGCGGTGCCTACGAGCAGTACTTC. Amino acids: CAISGTSGAYEQYF.

This clone has more than one count but fewer than ten. The V and J genes are TRBV29-1 and TRBJ1-1; 9 nucleotides align to TRBD1. The CDR3 extends over 13 amino acids. With 6 bases clipped from V and 1 base from J, the junction kept 3 bases outside the gene matches. Germline assignment: CDR1 SQVTM and CDR2 ANQGSEA. This CDR3 is CSVRTGENTEAFF. As DNA, the CDR3 is TGCAGCGTGCGGACAGGGGAGAACACTGAAGCTTTCTTT.

The chain recombines TRBV11-3 with TRBJ2-1; D is unresolved. From germline, CDR1 is SGHNT and CDR2 YENEEA. The V and J ends lost 1 base and 9 bases respectively, with 10 bases between them. This CDR3 spans 13 amino acids. Here the CDR3 reads CASSLGGASEQFF. As DNA, the CDR3 is TGTGCCAGCAGCTTAGGAGGAGCATCTGAGCAGTTCTTC. Filled out from reference TRBV11-3 and TRBJ2-1, the complete variable domain reads EAGVVQSPRYKIIEKKQPVAFWCNPISGHNTLYWYLQNLGQGPELLIRYENEEAVDDSQLPKDRFSAERLKGVDSTLKIQPAELGDSAVYLCASSLGGASEQFFGPGTRLTVL.

This chain connects TRBV2 to TRBJ2-5, with 13 bases identical to TRBD2. Germline V CDR1 and CDR2: SNHLY, FYNNEI. CDR3 length equals 15 residues. J was trimmed by 3 bases and V by 7 bases; bases with no gene match: 5. CDR3 bases: TGTGCCAGCATTATCGGACTAGCGGGAGAAGAGACCCAGTACTTC. As protein: CASIIGLAGEETQYF. The whole variable domain, remainder taken from reference TRBV2 and TRBJ2-5, is EPEVTQTPSHQVTQMGQEVILRCVPISNHLYFYWYRQILGQKVEFLVSFYNNEISEKSEIFDDQFSVERPDGSNFTLKIRSTKLEDSAMYFCASIIGLAGEETQYFGPGTRLLVL.

This chain uses TRBV13 with TRBJ2-6; possibly TRBD2 for D (6 bases). This CDR3 spans 20 amino acids. The V end was cut by 3 bases, the J end by 1 base, with 22 bases between. In germline, CDR1 is PRHDT, CDR2 FYEKMQ (reference sequence). The CDR3 nucleotides are TGTGCCAGCAGCTTTTTGGTACGGCGGGACGGAAGATCTGGGGCCAACGTCCTGACTTTC. As protein: CASSFLVRRDGRSGANVLTF.

J is TRBJ2-5 and V is TRBV5-8; 8 nucleotides align to TRBD1. The CDR3 runs to 15 residues. With V trimmed by 4 bases and J by 4 bases, 9 bases remained unmatched. Germline V gene data show CDR1 as SGHTS and CDR2 as YDEGEE. This CDR3 is CASSEGQGSGETQYF. DNA of the CDR3: TGTGCCAGCAGCGAAGGACAGGGAAGTGGAGAGACCCAGTACTTC. Drawing the rest from reference TRBV5-8 and TRBJ2-5, the complete variable domain is EAGVTQSPTHLIKTRGQQATLRCSPISGHTSVYWYQQALGLGLQFLLWYDEGEERNRGNFPPRFSGRQFPNYSSELNVNALELEDSALYLCASSEGQGSGETQYFGPGTRLLVL.

This rearrangement joins TRBV19 to TRBJ2-3; 10 bases align to TRBD2. Germline CDR1 reads LNHDA; CDR2 reads SQIVND (reference sequence). CDR3 size: 13 residues. V lost 11 bases to trimming and J lost 2 bases; unmatched junction nucleotides: 4. Here the CDR3 reads CADGLAVTDTQYF. The CDR3 coding sequence is TGTGCCGATGGACTAGCGGTCACAGATACGCAGTATTTT. Supplemented by reference TRBV19 and TRBJ2-3, the full variable domain reads DGGITQSPKYLFRKEGQNVTLSCEQNLNHDAMYWYRQDPGQGLRLIYYSQIVNDFQKGDIAEGYSVSREKKESFPLTVTSAQKNPTAFYLCADGLAVTDTQYFGPGTRLTVL.